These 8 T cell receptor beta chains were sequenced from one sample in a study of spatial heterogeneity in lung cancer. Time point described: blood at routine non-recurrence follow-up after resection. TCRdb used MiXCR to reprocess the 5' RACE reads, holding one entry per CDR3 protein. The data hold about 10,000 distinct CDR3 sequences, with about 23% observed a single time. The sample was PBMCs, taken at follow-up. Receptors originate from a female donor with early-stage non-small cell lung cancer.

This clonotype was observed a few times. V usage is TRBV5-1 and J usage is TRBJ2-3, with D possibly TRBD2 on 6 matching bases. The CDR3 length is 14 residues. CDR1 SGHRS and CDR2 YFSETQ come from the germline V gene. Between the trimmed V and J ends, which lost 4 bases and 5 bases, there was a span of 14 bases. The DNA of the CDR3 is TGCGCCAGCAGCGGCGGCTGGGAGGAAGATACGCAGTATTTT. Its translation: CASSGGWEEDTQYF.

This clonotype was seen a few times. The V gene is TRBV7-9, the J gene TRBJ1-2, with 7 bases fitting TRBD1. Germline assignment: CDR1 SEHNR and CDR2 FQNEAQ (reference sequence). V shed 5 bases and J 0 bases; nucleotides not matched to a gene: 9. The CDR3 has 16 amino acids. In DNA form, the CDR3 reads TGTGCCAGCAGCCTACCTACAGGGGATTCTAACTATGGCTACACCTTC. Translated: CASSLPTGDSNYGYTF.

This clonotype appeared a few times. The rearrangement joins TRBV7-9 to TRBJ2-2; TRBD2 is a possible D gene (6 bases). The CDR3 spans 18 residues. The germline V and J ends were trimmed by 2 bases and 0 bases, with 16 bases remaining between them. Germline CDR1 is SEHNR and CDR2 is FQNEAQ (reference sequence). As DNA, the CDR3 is TGTGCCAGCAGCTTAATTAATTTGGGGACTTCGAACACCGGGGAGCTGTTTTTT. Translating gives CASSLINLGTSNTGELFF.

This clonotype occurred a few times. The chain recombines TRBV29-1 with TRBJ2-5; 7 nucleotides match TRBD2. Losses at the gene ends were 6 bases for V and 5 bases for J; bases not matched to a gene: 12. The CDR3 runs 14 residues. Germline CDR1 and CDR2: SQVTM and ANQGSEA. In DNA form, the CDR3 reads TGCAGCGTGGAGCGGTGGGAGGGTGGCGAGACCCAGTACTTC. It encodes CSVERWEGGETQYF.

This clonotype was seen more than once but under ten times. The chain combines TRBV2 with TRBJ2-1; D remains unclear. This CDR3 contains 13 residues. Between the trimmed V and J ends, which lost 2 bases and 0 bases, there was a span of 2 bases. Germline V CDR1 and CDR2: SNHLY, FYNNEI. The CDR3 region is CASSETSYNEQFF. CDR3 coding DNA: TGTGCCAGCAGTGAAACCTCCTACAATGAGCAGTTCTTC.

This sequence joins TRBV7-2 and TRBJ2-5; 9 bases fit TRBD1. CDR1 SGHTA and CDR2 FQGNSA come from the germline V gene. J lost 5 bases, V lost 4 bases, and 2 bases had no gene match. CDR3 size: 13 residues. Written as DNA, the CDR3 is TGTGCCAGCAGCTCAGGACAGGGGGAGACCCAGTACTTC. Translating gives CASSSGQGETQYF.

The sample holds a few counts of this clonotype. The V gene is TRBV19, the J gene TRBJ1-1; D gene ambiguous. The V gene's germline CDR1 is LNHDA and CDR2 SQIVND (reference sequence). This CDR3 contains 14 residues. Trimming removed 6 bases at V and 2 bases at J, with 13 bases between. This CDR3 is CASRVSAANTEAFF. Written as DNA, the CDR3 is TGTGCCAGTAGGGTCTCGGCAGCCAACACTGAAGCTTTCTTT.

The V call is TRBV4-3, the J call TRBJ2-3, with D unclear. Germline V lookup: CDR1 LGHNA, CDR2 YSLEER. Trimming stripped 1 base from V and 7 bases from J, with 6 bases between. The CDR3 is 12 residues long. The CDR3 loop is CASSQGENTQYF. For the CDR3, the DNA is TGCGCCAGCAGCCAAGGCGAGAATACGCAGTATTTT.